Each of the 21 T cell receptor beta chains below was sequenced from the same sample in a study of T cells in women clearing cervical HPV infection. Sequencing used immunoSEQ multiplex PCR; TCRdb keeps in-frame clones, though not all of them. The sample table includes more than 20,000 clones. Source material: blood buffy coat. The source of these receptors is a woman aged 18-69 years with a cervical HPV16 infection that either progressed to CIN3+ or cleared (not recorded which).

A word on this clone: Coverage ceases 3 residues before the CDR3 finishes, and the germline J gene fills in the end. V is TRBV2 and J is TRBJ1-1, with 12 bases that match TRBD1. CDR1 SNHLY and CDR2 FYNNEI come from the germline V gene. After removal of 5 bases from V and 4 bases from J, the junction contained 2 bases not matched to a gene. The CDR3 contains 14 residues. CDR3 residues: CASSRDRGPTEAFF. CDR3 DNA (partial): TGTGCCAGCAGTAGGGACAGGGGGCCCACTGAA.

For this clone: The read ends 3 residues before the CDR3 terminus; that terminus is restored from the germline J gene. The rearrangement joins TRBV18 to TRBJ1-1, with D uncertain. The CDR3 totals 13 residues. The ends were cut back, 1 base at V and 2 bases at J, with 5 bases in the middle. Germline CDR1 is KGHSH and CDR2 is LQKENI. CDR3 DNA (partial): TGTGCCAGCTCACCACAATATAACACTGAA. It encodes CASSPQYNTE. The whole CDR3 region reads CASSPQYNTEAFF.

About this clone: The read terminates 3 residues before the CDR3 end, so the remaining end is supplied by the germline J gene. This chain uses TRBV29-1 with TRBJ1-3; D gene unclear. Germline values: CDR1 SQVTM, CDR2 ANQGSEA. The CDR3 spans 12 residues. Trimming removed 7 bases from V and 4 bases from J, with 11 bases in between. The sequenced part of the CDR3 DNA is TGCAGCGCAGAAACGTCAGGAAACACC. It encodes CSAETSGNT. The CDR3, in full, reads CSAETSGNTIYF.

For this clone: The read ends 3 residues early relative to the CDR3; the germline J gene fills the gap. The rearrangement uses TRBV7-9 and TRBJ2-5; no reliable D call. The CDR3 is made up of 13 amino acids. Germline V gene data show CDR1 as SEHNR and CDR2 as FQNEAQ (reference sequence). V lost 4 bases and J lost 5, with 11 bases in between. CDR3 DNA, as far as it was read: TGTGCCAGCAGCTCTTATTCACGGGAGACC. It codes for CASSSYSRET. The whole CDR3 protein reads CASSSYSRETQYF.

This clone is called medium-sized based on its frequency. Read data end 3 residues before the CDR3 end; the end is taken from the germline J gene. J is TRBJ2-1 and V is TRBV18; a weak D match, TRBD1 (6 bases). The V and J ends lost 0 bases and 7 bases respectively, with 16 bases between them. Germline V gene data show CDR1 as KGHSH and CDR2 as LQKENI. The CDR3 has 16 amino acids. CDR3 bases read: TGTGCCAGCTCACCACCTACACGACAGGCAGGGAATGAG. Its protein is CASSPPTRQAGNE. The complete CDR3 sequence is CASSPPTRQAGNEQFF.

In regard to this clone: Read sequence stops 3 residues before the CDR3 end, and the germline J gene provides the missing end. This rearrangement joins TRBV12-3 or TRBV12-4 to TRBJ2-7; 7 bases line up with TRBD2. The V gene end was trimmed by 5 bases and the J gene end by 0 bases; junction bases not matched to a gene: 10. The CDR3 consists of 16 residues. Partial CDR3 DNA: TGTGCCAGCAGTCCCTGGGGGAGCGGGGACTCCTACGAG. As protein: CASSPWGSGDSYE. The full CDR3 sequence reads CASSPWGSGDSYEQYF.

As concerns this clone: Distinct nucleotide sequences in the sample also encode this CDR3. The CDR3 bases that were read are TGTGCCAGCAGTTACCTCTACGAG. It translates to CASSYLYE. The whole CDR3 sequence reads CASSYLYEQYF. The chain uses TRBV6-2 or TRBV6-3 and TRBJ2-7; D is uncertain. The DNA ends 3 residues before the CDR3 does, and the rest of the CDR3 is filled in from the germline J gene. Trimming left V 2 bases short and J 3 bases short, with 2 bases between. CDR1 and CDR2 from the germline V gene are MNHEY and SVGEGT. The CDR3 runs 11 residues.

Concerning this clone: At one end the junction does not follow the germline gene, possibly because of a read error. The DNA read from the CDR3 is TGCGCCAGCAGCCAAGATGAAGGGACAGGCCGCGCAGATACG. Protein product: CASSQDEGTGRADT. The CDR3 in its entirety is CASSQDEGTGRADTQYF. The chain uses TRBV4-2 and TRBJ2-3; 8 positions agree with TRBD1. The CDR3 is cut off 3 residues early in the read; its end comes from the germline J gene. Germline assignment: CDR1 LGHNA and CDR2 YNFKEQ. CDR3 length: 17 residues.

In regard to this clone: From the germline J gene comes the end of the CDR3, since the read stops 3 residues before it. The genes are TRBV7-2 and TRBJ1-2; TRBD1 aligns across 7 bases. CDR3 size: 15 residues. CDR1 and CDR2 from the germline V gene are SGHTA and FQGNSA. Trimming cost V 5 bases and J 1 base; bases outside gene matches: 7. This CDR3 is CASSPRAGGNYGYTF. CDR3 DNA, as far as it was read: TGTGCCAGCAGCCCGAGGGCAGGGGGTAACTATGGC.

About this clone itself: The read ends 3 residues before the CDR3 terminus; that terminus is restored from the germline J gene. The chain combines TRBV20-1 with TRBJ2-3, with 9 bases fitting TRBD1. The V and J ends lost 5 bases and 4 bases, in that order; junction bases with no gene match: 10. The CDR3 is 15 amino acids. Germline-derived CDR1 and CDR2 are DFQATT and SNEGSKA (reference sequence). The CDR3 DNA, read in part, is TGCAGTGCTCATCCCCCGGGACAGGGTGCAGATACG. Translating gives CSAHPPGQGADT. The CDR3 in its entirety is CSAHPPGQGADTQYF.

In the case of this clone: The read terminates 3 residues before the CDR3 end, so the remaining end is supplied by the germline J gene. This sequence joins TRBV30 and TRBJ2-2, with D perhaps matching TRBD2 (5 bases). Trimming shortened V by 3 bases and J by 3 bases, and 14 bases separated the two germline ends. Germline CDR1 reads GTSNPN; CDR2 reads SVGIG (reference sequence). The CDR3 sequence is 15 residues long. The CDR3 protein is CAWRGWFGDTGELFF. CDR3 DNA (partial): TGTGCCTGGAGGGGATGGTTCGGGGACACCGGGGAG.

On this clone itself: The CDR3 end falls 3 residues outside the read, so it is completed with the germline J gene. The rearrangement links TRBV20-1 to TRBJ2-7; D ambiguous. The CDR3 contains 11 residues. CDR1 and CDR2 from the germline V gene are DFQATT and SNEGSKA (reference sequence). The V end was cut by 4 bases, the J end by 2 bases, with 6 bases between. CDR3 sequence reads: CSATTAYEQYF. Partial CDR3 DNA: TGCAGTGCTACCACGGCCTACGAG.

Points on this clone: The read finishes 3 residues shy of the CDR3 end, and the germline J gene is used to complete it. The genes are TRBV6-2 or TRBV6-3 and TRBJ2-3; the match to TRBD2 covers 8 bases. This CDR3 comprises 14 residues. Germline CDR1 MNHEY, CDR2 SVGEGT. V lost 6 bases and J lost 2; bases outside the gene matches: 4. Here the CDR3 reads CASSPSGFTDTQYF. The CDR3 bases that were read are TGTGCCAGCAGCCCTAGCGGGTTCACAGATACG.

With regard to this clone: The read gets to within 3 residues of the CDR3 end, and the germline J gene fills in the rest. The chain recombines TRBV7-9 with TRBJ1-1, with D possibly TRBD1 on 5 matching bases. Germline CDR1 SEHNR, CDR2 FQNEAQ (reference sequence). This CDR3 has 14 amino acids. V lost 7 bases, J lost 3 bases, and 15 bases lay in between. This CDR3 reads CASTSGAGDTEAFF. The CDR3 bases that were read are TGTGCCAGCACATCCGGAGCGGGGGACACTGAA. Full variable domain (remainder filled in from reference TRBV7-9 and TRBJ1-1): DTGVSQNPRHKITKRGQNVTFRCDPISEHNRLYWYRQTLGQGPEFLTYFQNEAQLEKSRLLSDRFSAERPKGSFSTLEIQRTEQGDSAMYLCASTSGAGDTEAFFGQGTRLTVV.

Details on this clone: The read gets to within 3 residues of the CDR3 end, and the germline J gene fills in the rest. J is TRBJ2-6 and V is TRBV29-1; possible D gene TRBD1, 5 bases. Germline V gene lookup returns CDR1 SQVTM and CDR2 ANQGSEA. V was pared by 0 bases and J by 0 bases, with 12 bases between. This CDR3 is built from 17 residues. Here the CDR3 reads CSVEDLQGGSGANVLTF. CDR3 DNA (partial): TGCAGCGTTGAAGATCTTCAGGGTGGCTCTGGGGCCAACGTC.

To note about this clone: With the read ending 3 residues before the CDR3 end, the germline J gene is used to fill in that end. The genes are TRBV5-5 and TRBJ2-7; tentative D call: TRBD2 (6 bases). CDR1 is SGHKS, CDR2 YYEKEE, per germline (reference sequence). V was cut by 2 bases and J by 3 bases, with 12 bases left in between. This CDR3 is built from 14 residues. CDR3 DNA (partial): TGTGCCAGCAGCTTTGCCCAGGGAGGCTACGAG. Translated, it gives CASSFAQGGYE. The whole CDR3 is CASSFAQGGYEQYF.

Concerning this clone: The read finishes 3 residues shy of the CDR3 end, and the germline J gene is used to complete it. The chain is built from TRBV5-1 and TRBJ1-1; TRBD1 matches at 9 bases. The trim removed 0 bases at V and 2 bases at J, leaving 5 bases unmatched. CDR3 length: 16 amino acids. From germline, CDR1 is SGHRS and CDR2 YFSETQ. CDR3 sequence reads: CASSLARTGVNTEAFF. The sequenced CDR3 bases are TGCGCCAGCAGCTTGGCACGGACAGGGGTAAACACTGAA.

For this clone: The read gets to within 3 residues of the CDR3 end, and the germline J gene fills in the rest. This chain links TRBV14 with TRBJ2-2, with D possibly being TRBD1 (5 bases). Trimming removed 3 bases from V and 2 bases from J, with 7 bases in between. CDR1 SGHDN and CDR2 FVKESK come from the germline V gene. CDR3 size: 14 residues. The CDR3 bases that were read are TGTGCCAGCAGCCAGCAGGGTAACACCGGGGAG. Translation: CASSQQGNTGE. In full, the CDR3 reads CASSQQGNTGELFF.

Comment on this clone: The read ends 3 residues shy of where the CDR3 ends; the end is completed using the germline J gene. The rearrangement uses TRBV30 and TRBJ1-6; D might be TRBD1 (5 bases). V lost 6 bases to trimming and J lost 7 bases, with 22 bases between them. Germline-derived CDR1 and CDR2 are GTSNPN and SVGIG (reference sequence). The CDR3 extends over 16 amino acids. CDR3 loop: CACRPYDDSPNSPLHF. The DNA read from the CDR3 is TGTGCCTGCCGGCCATACGACGACAGTCCAAATTCACCC.

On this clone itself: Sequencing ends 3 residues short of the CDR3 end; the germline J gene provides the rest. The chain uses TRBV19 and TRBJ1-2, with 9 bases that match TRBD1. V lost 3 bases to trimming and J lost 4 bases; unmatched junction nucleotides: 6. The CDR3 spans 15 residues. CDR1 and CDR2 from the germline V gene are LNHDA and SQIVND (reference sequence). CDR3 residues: CASSIWDRAGYGYTF. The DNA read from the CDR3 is TGTGCCAGTAGTATTTGGGACAGGGCGGGCTATGGC.

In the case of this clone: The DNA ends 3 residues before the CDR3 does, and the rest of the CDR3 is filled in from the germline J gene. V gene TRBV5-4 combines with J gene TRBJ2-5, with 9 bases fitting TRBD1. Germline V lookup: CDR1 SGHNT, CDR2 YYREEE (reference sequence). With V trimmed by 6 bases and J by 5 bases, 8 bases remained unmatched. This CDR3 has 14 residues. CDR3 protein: CASNSQGARETQYF. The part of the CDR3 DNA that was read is TGTGCCAGCAACTCACAGGGGGCCAGGGAGACC.